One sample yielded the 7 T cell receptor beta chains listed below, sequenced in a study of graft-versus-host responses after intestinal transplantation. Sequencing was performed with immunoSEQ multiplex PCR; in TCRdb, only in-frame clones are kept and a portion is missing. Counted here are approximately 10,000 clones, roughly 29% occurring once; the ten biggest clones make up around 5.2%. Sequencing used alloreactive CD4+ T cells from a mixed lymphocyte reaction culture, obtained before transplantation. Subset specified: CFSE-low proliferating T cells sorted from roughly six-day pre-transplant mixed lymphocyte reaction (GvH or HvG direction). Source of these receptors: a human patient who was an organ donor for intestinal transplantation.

CDR3 amino acids: CASSLDYQPQHF. The CDR3 DNA reads TGTGCCAGCAGCTTAGATTATCAGCCCCAGCATTTT. The genes are TRBV7-3 and TRBJ1-5; D gene unclear. Per germline, CDR1 SGHTA and CDR2 FQGTGA. This CDR3 comprises 12 residues. Trimming took off 2 bases at V and 5 bases at J, with 4 bases between the two ends. Full variable domain (rest looked up from reference TRBV7-3 and TRBJ1-5): GAGVSQTPSNKVTEKGKYVELRCDPISGHTALYWYRQSLGQGPEFLIYFQGTGAADDSGLPNDRFFAVRPEGSVSTLKIQRTERGDSAVYLCASSLDYQPQHFGDGTRLSIL.

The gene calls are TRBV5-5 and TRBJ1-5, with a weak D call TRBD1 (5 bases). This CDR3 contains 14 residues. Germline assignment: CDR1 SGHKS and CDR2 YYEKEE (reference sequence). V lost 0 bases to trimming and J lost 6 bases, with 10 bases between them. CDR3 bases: TGTGCCAGCAGCTTGGTGGGGAGGGGTCAGCCCCAGCATTTT. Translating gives CASSLVGRGQPQHF.

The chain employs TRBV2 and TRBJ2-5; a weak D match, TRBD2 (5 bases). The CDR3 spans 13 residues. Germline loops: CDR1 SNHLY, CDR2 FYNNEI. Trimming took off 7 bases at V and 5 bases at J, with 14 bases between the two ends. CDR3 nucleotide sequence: TGTGCCAGCACCAAACTAGTTCGGGAGACCCAGTACTTC. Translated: CASTKLVRETQYF.

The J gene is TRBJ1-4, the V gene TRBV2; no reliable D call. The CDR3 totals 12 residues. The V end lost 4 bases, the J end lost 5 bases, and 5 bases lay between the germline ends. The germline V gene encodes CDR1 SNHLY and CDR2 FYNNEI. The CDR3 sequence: CASSGQNEKLFF. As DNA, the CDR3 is TGTGCCAGCAGTGGACAAAATGAAAAACTGTTTTTT.

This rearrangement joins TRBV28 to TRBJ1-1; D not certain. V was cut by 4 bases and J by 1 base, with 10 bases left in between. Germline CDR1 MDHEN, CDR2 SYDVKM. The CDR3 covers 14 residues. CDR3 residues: CASSSGASNTEAFF. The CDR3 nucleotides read TGTGCCAGCAGTTCAGGAGCGTCGAACACTGAAGCTTTCTTT.

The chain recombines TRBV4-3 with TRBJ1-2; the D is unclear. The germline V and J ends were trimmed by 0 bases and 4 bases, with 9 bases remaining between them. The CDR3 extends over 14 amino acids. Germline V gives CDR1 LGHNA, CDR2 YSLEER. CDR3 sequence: CASSQDPASYGYTF. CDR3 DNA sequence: TGCGCCAGCAGCCAAGATCCAGCCAGCTATGGCTACACCTTC.

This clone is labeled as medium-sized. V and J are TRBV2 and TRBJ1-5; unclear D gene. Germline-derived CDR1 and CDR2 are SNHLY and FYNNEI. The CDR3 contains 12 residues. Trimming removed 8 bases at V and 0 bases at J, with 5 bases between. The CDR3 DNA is TGTGCCAGCGGAGGTAGCAATCAGCCCCAGCATTTT. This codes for CASGGSNQPQHF.